A selection of T cell receptor beta chains follows, all from one sample in a study of control samples from healthy donors and cancer patients. Here immunoSEQ multiplex PCR was the method, and the copy in TCRdb shows in-frame clones only, minus some. The sample contains around 150,000 clones, 88% of which appear only once. Sequences were obtained from blood. The receptors were gathered from a man aged 18 to 35 in good health. The CDR3 runs from the conserved cysteine through the conserved F or W. D genes are given only for firm matches. Size tells how often a clone was seen (once, few, many) or the class of an expanded clone, and some rows leave it out.

D gene: .
clone size: .
J gene: TRBJ2-6
V gene: TRBV11-2
CDR3 DNA: TGTGCCAGCAGCTTGGGACGTGGCTCTGGGGCCAACGTCCTGACTTTC
CDR3 protein: CASSLGRGSGANVLTF

D gene: TRBD2
clone size: .
J gene: TRBJ2-5
V gene: TRBV7-8
CDR3 DNA: TGTGCCAGCAGCTTAAAGGCTATAAGCGGGGGGTTACAAGAGACCCAGTACTTC
CDR3 protein: CASSLKAISGGLQETQYF

D gene: TRBD1
clone size: few
J gene: TRBJ2-3
V gene: TRBV2
CDR3 DNA: TGTGCCAGCAGTCCGGACAGGGTTCGCACAGATACGCAGTATTTT
CDR3 protein: CASSPDRVRTDTQYF

D gene: .
clone size: .
J gene: TRBJ2-7
V gene: TRBV9
CDR3 DNA: TGTGCCAGCAGCGTAGGGGTAGGGACCTACGAGCAGTACTTC
CDR3 protein: CASSVGVGTYEQYF

D gene: .
clone size: once
J gene: TRBJ1-2
V gene: TRBV7-2
CDR3 DNA: TGTGCCAGCAGCCTGGGACCAAATGGCTACACCTTC
CDR3 protein: CASSLGPNGYTF

D gene: .
clone size: .
J gene: TRBJ2-5
V gene: TRBV7-7
CDR3 DNA: TGTGCCAGCAGCTTAGGGACCCAGCTGGCGGAAGAGACCCAGTACTTC
CDR3 protein: CASSLGTQLAEETQYF

D gene: TRBD1
clone size: .
J gene: TRBJ2-6
V gene: TRBV6-2/TRBV6-3
CDR3 DNA: TGTGCCAGCAGTAACCGACAGGGAACTAGTTCTGGGGCCAACGTCCTGACTTTC
CDR3 protein: CASSNRQGTSSGANVLTF

D gene: .
clone size: once
J gene: TRBJ1-6
V gene: TRBV10-3
CDR3 DNA: TGTGCCATCAGTGAGTATGCAGGAGAGACCCTCCACTTT
CDR3 protein: CAISEYAGETLHF

D gene: TRBD1
clone size: .
J gene: TRBJ1-3
V gene: TRBV6-5
CDR3 DNA: TGTGCCAGCAGAGCCAGGGGGATGGATGGAAACACCATATATTTT
CDR3 protein: CASRARGMDGNTIYF

D gene: TRBD1
clone size: .
J gene: TRBJ2-5
V gene: TRBV3-1/TRBV3-2
CDR3 DNA: TGTGCCAGCAGCCAAGCCGGGACAGGGGCTATAGAGACCCAGTACTTC
CDR3 protein: CASSQAGTGAIETQYF

D gene: TRBD2
clone size: .
J gene: TRBJ2-1
V gene: TRBV9
CDR3 DNA: TGTGCCAGCAGCGTAGGGTCCGGGGGGTCACGAGAGCAGTTCTTC
CDR3 protein: CASSVGSGGSREQFF

D gene: .
clone size: few
J gene: TRBJ2-1
V gene: TRBV12-3/TRBV12-4
CDR3 DNA: TGTGCCAGTGAGGGTGAGGGGAATGAGCAGTTCTTC
CDR3 protein: CASEGEGNEQFF

D gene: .
clone size: .
J gene: TRBJ2-1
V gene: TRBV5-1
CDR3 DNA: TGCGCCAGCAGCTTAGGGCAACTAGGGGCCTACAATGAGCAGTTCTTC
CDR3 protein: CASSLGQLGAYNEQFF

D gene: .
clone size: .
J gene: TRBJ2-7
V gene: TRBV3-1/TRBV3-2
CDR3 DNA: TGTGCCAGCAGCCAGTCCGTGGTCTGCTCCTACGAGCAGTACTTC
CDR3 protein: CASSQSVVCSYEQYF

D gene: .
clone size: .
J gene: TRBJ1-2
V gene: TRBV6-1
CDR3 DNA: TGTGCCAGCAGTGAGACCGACGGGCCCTATGGCTACACCTTC
CDR3 protein: CASSETDGPYGYTF

D gene: .
clone size: .
J gene: TRBJ1-1
V gene: TRBV7-2
CDR3 DNA: TGTGCCAGCAGCAGGGCAGTGAACACTGAAGCTTTCTTT
CDR3 protein: CASSRAVNTEAFF

D gene: .
clone size: .
J gene: TRBJ1-4
V gene: TRBV3-1/TRBV3-2
CDR3 DNA: TGTGCCAGCAGCCAGCAATCAACTAATGAAAAACTGTTTTTT
CDR3 protein: CASSQQSTNEKLFF

D gene: TRBD2
clone size: .
J gene: TRBJ2-1
V gene: TRBV27
CDR3 DNA: TGTGCCAGCAGTCCCCTGGGAGAGCGGGGGGGCAATGAGCAGTTCTTC
CDR3 protein: CASSPLGERGGNEQFF

D gene: .
clone size: .
J gene: TRBJ2-1
V gene: TRBV11-2
CDR3 DNA: TGTGCCAGCAGCTTCGCAATAGCGGAGTACAATGAGCAGTTCTTC
CDR3 protein: CASSFAIAEYNEQFF

D gene: TRBD2
clone size: .
J gene: TRBJ2-7
V gene: TRBV9
CDR3 DNA: TGTGCCAGCAGCGCGGGAAGTAGCGGGGGGCTGCACGAGCAGTACTTC
CDR3 protein: CASSAGSSGGLHEQYF

D gene: TRBD2
clone size: once
J gene: TRBJ2-5
V gene: TRBV3-1/TRBV3-2
CDR3 DNA: TGTGCCAGCAGCCAAGATTGGGCGGGGGGACAAGAGACCCAGTACTTC
CDR3 protein: CASSQDWAGGQETQYF

D gene: .
clone size: .
J gene: TRBJ2-5
V gene: TRBV10-3
CDR3 DNA: TGTGCCATCAGTGCTGGGAGCGGAGGTGAGACCCAGTACTTC
CDR3 protein: CAISAGSGGETQYF

D gene: TRBD1
clone size: .
J gene: TRBJ1-3
V gene: TRBV28
CDR3 DNA: TGTGCCAGCGGACACCCGGACAGGTCTCTCTCTGGAAACACCATATATTTT
CDR3 protein: CASGHPDRSLSGNTIYF

D gene: .
clone size: .
J gene: TRBJ1-4
V gene: TRBV10-2
CDR3 DNA: TGCGCCAGCAGTAGGAAGGGAACTAATGAAAAACTGTTTTTT
CDR3 protein: CASSRKGTNEKLFF

D gene: TRBD1
clone size: .
J gene: TRBJ2-7
V gene: TRBV10-3
CDR3 DNA: TGTGCCATCAGCGGCTTTCGACAGGGGGGCTCCTACGAGCAGTACTTC
CDR3 protein: CAISGFRQGGSYEQYF

D gene: TRBD1
clone size: .
J gene: TRBJ2-1
V gene: TRBV28
CDR3 DNA: TGTGCCAGCAGTTCAGAATGGACAGGACAATACAATGAGCAGTTCTTC
CDR3 protein: CASSSEWTGQYNEQFF

D gene: .
clone size: .
J gene: TRBJ1-1
V gene: TRBV19
CDR3 DNA: TGTGCCAGCAGTGACTACTCGGAAGCTTTCTTT
CDR3 protein: CASSDYSEAFF

D gene: .
clone size: .
J gene: TRBJ2-7
V gene: TRBV4-1
CDR3 DNA: TGCGCCAGCAGCCACGGACAGGGAGGGAGTAAGGAGCAGTACTTC
CDR3 protein: CASSHGQGGSKEQYF

D gene: .
clone size: .
J gene: TRBJ1-3
V gene: TRBV19
CDR3 DNA: TGTGCCACCCAAAGGGGGGGACCTGGAAACACCATATATTTT
CDR3 protein: CATQRGGPGNTIYF

D gene: .
clone size: once
J gene: TRBJ1-1
V gene: TRBV27
CDR3 DNA: TGTGCCAGCAGTTTTGGGGCTTTGGGCACTGAAGCTTTCTTT
CDR3 protein: CASSFGALGTEAFF

D gene: .
clone size: .
J gene: TRBJ1-2
V gene: TRBV2
CDR3 DNA: TGTGCCAGCAGTGAAGTGAGGGAAGAGAGCACCTTC
CDR3 protein: CASSEVREESTF

D gene: .
clone size: .
J gene: TRBJ2-3
V gene: TRBV4-3
CDR3 DNA: TGCGCCAGCAGCCAGATGGGGACTCGTACAGATACGCAGTATTTT
CDR3 protein: CASSQMGTRTDTQYF

D gene: .
clone size: .
J gene: TRBJ1-5
V gene: TRBV20-1
CDR3 DNA: TGCAGTGCTAGTACAGGCTTCAATCAGCCCCAGCATTTT
CDR3 protein: CSASTGFNQPQHF

D gene: .
clone size: .
J gene: TRBJ2-1
V gene: TRBV3-1/TRBV3-2
CDR3 DNA: TGTGCCAGCAGCCCTAGCTCAGGTGAGCAGTTCTTC
CDR3 protein: CASSPSSGEQFF

D gene: .
clone size: once
J gene: TRBJ2-2
V gene: TRBV11-3
CDR3 DNA: TGTGCCAGCAGCTTAGCCCGGGACGACGGGGAGCTGTTTTTT
CDR3 protein: CASSLARDDGELFF

D gene: .
clone size: .
J gene: TRBJ1-6
V gene: TRBV27
CDR3 DNA: TGTGCCAGCAGTCCCCGGGGTACCTATTCACCCCTCCACTTT
CDR3 protein: CASSPRGTYSPLHF

D gene: .
clone size: .
J gene: TRBJ2-7
V gene: TRBV11-1
CDR3 DNA: TGTGCCAGCAGCCCGGGCCCCAGCTACGAGCAGTACTTC
CDR3 protein: CASSPGPSYEQYF

D gene: TRBD1
clone size: .
J gene: TRBJ1-4
V gene: TRBV3-1/TRBV3-2
CDR3 DNA: TGTGCCAGCAGCCGCTACTCCGGGACAGCTGAAAAACTGTTTTTT
CDR3 protein: CASSRYSGTAEKLFF

D gene: .
clone size: .
J gene: TRBJ2-7
V gene: TRBV6-5
CDR3 DNA: TGTGCCAGCAGGTTGACAGGTTCCTACGAGCAGTACTTC
CDR3 protein: CASRLTGSYEQYF

D gene: TRBD1
clone size: .
J gene: TRBJ1-5
V gene: TRBV19
CDR3 DNA: TGTGCCAGTAGTATCCGGGACAGGGGCAATCAGCCCCAGCATTTT
CDR3 protein: CASSIRDRGNQPQHF

D gene: .
clone size: .
J gene: TRBJ1-6
V gene: TRBV2
CDR3 DNA: TGTGCCAGCAGTGAGCCAGGGCGGACCTATAATTCACCCCTCCACTTT
CDR3 protein: CASSEPGRTYNSPLHF

D gene: .
clone size: .
J gene: TRBJ1-2
V gene: TRBV28
CDR3 DNA: TGTGCCAGCAGTTTAGGGGTTGTCGGCAGCTCCTCCAACTATGGCTACACCTTC
CDR3 protein: CASSLGVVGSSSNYGYTF

D gene: TRBD1
clone size: .
J gene: TRBJ1-2
V gene: TRBV11-1
CDR3 DNA: TGTGCCAGCAGCCAGGGGGCCAGCCCCTACAACTATGGCTACACCTTC
CDR3 protein: CASSQGASPYNYGYTF

D gene: .
clone size: .
J gene: TRBJ1-2
V gene: TRBV19
CDR3 DNA: TGTGCCAGTAGTCTCGGGGGATATGGCTACACCTTC
CDR3 protein: CASSLGGYGYTF

D gene: .
clone size: .
J gene: TRBJ1-5
V gene: TRBV6-6
CDR3 DNA: TGTGCCAGCAGTTACGAGGGTCCCAATCAGCCCCAGCATTTT
CDR3 protein: CASSYEGPNQPQHF

D gene: .
clone size: .
J gene: TRBJ2-1
V gene: TRBV4-3
CDR3 DNA: TGCGCCAGCAGCCAAGAAAGGGGCTCGAGCTCCTACAATGAGCAGTTCTTC
CDR3 protein: CASSQERGSSSYNEQFF

D gene: TRBD1
clone size: .
J gene: TRBJ1-4
V gene: TRBV30
CDR3 DNA: TGTGCCTGGAGCCTAGGGACAGGGGATAATGAAAAACTGTTTTTT
CDR3 protein: CAWSLGTGDNEKLFF

D gene: TRBD1
clone size: .
J gene: TRBJ2-3
V gene: TRBV30
CDR3 DNA: TGTGCCTGGGGACCGGGACAGGGAACCACAGATACGCAGTATTTT
CDR3 protein: CAWGPGQGTTDTQYF

D gene: TRBD1
clone size: .
J gene: TRBJ2-7
V gene: TRBV14
CDR3 DNA: TGTGCCAGCAGCCAAGCAGGGGGCTACGAGCAGTACTTC
CDR3 protein: CASSQAGGYEQYF

D gene: .
clone size: .
J gene: TRBJ2-3
V gene: TRBV24-1
CDR3 DNA: TGTGCCACCAGTGATTTGTCCGGAGGCACAGATACGCAGTATTTT
CDR3 protein: CATSDLSGGTDTQYF